This T cell receptor (beta chain) comes out of a study of cytomegalovirus exposure and HLA in healthy donors. Whole-study results and caveats: The authors later linked a missense DCLRE1C variant to TCR beta V- and J-gene trimming. Apart from CMV serostatus, no immune exposure information was available.

The primer mix had 60 Vbeta and 13 Jbeta primers. Here immunoSEQ multiplex PCR was the method, and the copy in TCRdb shows in-frame clones only, minus some. The sample includes 150,000 to 200,000 clones, 80% to 90% of them seen just once. A remark on this clone: Its antigen is unknown.

Trimming removed 3 bases from V and 6 bases from J, with 14 bases in between. Germline loops: CDR1 SGHAT, CDR2 FQNNGV. CDR3 size: 14 residues. The clonotype was recovered from a woman in her 30s in good health and CMV-seropositive. J is TRBJ1-2 and V is TRBV11-2, with D possibly matching TRBD1 (6 bases). Sequenced input: PBMCs. This CDR3 reads CASSFRRGRDGYTF. The CDR3 nucleotides read TGTGCCAGCAGCTTCCGGAGGGGGAGGGATGGCTACACCTTC.